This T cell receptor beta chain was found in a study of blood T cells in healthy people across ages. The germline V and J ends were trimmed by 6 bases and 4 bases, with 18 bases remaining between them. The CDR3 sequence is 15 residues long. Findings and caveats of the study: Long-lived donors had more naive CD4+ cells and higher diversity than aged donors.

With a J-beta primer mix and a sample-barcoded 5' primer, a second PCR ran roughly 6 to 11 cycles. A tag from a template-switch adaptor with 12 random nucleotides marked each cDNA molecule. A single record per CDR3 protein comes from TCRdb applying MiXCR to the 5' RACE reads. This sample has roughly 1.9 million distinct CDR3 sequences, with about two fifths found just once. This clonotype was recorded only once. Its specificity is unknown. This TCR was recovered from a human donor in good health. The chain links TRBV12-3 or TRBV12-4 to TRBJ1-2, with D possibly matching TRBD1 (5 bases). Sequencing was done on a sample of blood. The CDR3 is CASSLEAGPIYGYTF. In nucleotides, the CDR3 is TGTGCCAGCAGCCTAGAGGCAGGGCCCATCTATGGCTACACCTTC.